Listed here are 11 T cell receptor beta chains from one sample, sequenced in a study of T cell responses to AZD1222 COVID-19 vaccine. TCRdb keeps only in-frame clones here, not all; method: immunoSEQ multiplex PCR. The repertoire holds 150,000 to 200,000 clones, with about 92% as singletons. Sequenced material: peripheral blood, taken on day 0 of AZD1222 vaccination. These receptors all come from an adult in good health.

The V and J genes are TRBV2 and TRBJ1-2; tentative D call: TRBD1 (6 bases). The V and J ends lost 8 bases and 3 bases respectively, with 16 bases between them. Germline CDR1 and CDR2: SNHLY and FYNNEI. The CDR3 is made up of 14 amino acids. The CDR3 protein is CASRNRVGDYGYTF. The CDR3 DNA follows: TGTGCCAGCCGCAACAGGGTTGGCGACTATGGCTACACCTTC. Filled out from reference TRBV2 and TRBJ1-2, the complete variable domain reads EPEVTQTPSHQVTQMGQEVILRCVPISNHLYFYWYRQILGQKVEFLVSFYNNEISEKSEIFDDQFSVERPDGSNFTLKIRSTKLEDSAMYFCASRNRVGDYGYTFGSGTRLTVV.

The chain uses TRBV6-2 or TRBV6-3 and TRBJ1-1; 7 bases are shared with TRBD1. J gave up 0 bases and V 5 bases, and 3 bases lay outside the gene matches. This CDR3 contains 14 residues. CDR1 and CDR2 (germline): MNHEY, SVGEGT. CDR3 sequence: CASSPGQLNTEAFF. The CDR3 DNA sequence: TGTGCCAGCAGTCCGGGACAGCTGAACACTGAAGCTTTCTTT.

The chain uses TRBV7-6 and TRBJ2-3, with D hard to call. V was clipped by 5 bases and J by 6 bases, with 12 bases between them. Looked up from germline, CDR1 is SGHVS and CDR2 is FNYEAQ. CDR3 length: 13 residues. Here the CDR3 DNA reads TGTGCCAGCAGCCCGGGCCCCGGGGATACGCAGTATTTT. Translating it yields CASSPGPGDTQYF.

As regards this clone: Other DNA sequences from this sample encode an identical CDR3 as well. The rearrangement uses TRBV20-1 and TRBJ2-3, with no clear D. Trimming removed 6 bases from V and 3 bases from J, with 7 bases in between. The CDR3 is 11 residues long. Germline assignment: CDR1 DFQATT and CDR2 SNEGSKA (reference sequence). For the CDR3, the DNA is TGCAGTGCCCCCAGGACAGATACGCAGTATTTT. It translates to CSAPRTDTQYF.

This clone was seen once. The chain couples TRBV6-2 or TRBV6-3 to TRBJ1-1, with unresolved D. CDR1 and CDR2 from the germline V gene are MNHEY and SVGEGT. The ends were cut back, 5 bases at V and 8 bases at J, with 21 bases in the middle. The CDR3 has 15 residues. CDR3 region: CASSASSFGSLEAFF. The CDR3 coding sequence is TGTGCCAGCAGTGCCTCCTCGTTCGGGTCGTTAGAAGCTTTCTTT.

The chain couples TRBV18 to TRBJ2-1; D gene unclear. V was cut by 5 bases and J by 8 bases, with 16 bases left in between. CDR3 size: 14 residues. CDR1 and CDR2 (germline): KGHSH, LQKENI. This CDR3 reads CASSADDGRDEQFF. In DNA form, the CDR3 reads TGTGCCAGCTCAGCCGACGACGGTCGCGATGAGCAGTTCTTC.

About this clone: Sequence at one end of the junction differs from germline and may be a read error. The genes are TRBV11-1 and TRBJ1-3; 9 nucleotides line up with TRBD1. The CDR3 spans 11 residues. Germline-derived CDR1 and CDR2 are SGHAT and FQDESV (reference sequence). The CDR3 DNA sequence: TGTGCCAGCAGCTCCGGACAGGGGTCCAATTTT. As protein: CASSSGQGSNF.

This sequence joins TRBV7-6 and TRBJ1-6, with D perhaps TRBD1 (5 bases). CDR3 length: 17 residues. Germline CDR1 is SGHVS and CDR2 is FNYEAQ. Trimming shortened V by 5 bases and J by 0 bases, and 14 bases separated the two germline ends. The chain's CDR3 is CASSTTGYGSYNSPLHF. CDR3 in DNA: TGTGCCAGCAGCACAACAGGATACGGCTCCTATAATTCACCCCTCCACTTT.

CDR3 bases: TGTGCCAGCAGCTCGGACAGGGAAGAGACCCAGTACTTC. Its translation is CASSSDREETQYF. This chain links TRBV7-6 with TRBJ2-5; 8 positions agree with TRBD1. V was pared by 4 bases and J by 3 bases, with 1 base of the junction left unmatched. The CDR3 is made up of 13 amino acids. The germline gives CDR1 SGHVS, CDR2 FNYEAQ.

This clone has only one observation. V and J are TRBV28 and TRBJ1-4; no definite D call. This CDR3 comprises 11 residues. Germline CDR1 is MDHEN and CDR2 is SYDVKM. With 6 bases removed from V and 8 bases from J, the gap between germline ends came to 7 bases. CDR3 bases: TGTGCCAGCAGCTGGACCGAAAAACTGTTTTTT. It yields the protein CASSWTEKLFF.

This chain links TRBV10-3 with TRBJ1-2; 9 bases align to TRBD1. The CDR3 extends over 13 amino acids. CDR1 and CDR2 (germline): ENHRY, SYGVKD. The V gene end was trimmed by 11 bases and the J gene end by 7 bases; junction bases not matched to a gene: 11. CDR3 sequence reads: CAAQQGAEAGYTF. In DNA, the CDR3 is TGTGCCGCGCAACAGGGGGCCGAGGCTGGCTACACCTTC.